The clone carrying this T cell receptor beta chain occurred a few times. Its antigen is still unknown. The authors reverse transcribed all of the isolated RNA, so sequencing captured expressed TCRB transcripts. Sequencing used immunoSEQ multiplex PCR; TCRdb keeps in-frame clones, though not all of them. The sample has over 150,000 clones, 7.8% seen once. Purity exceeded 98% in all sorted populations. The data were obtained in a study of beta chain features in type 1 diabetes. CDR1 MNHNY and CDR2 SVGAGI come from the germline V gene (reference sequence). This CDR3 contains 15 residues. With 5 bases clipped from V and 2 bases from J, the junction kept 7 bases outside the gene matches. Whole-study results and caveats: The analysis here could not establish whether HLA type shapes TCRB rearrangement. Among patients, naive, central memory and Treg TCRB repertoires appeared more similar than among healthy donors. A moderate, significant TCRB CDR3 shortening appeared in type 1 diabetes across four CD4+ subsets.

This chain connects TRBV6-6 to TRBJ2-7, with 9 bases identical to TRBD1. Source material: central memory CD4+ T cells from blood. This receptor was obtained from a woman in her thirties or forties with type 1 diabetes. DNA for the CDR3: TGTGCCAGCAGTCTTGCGGGGACAGGGACCTACGAGCAGTACTTC. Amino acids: CASSLAGTGTYEQYF.